The rows below give T cell receptor beta chains drawn from one sample of a study of OX40 agonist ivuxolimab in advanced cancers. Sequencing used immunoSEQ multiplex PCR; TCRdb keeps in-frame clones, though not all of them. The data show tens of thousands of clones, with 85% seen just once and approximately 0.78% held by the top ten. The sequenced sample was CD4+ or CD8+ T cells sorted from blood, obtained in a trial of the OX40 agonist ivuxolimab. The receptor set was obtained from an adult with an advanced solid tumor such as melanoma, head and neck, liver or kidney cancer. The CDR3 runs from the conserved cysteine through the conserved F or W. The order of the fields is CDR3 protein, CDR3 DNA, J gene, D gene, CDR3 length, clone size, V gene. The D gene is left open where the match is weak. Rows give clone size only sometimes, using once, few, many, or a class for an expanded clone.

cdr3_aa: CASSLAVTGGPSNEQFF
cdr3_nt: TGCGCCAGCAGCTTGGCCGTCACGGGGGGGCCTTCCAATGAGCAGTTCTTC
j_call: TRBJ2-1
d_call: TRBD2
cdr3_length: 17
clone_size: .
v_call: TRBV5-1

cdr3_aa: CAWGESEAFF
cdr3_nt: TGTGCCTGGGGTGAAAGTGAAGCTTTCTTT
j_call: TRBJ1-1
d_call: .
cdr3_length: 10
clone_size: .
v_call: TRBV30

cdr3_aa: CASSTRQDRLGYTF
cdr3_nt: TGTGCCAGCAGCACCCGACAGGACCGACTCGGCTACACCTTC
j_call: TRBJ1-2
d_call: .
cdr3_length: 14
clone_size: few
v_call: TRBV11-2

cdr3_aa: CASSLEGAQPQHF
cdr3_nt: TGTGCCAGCAGTTTAGAGGGGGCACAGCCCCAGCATTTT
j_call: TRBJ1-5
d_call: TRBD1
cdr3_length: 13
clone_size: .
v_call: TRBV27

cdr3_aa: CASSPPRGAGTEAFF
cdr3_nt: TGTGCCAGCAGTCCCCCTCGGGGGGCTGGCACTGAAGCTTTCTTT
j_call: TRBJ1-1
d_call: .
cdr3_length: 15
clone_size: .
v_call: TRBV28

cdr3_aa: CASSPAAYNEQFF
cdr3_nt: TGTGCCAGCTCACCAGCGGCCTACAATGAGCAGTTCTTC
j_call: TRBJ2-1
d_call: .
cdr3_length: 13
clone_size: once
v_call: TRBV18

cdr3_aa: CASSRRDTGTEAFF
cdr3_nt: TGTGCCAGCAGTCGCAGGGACACGGGCACTGAAGCTTTCTTT
j_call: TRBJ1-1
d_call: .
cdr3_length: 14
clone_size: .
v_call: TRBV6-1

cdr3_aa: CAIRAGQENYGYTF
cdr3_nt: TGTGCCATCAGGGCGGGACAGGAGAACTATGGCTACACCTTC
j_call: TRBJ1-2
d_call: TRBD1
cdr3_length: 14
clone_size: .
v_call: TRBV10-3

cdr3_aa: CASSPKRGLNEKLFF
cdr3_nt: TGTGCCAGCAGCCCTAAGAGGGGTCTTAATGAAAAACTGTTTTTT
j_call: TRBJ1-4
d_call: .
cdr3_length: 15
clone_size: .
v_call: TRBV7-2

cdr3_aa: CAWSVSDRDGSNEQFF
cdr3_nt: TGTGCCTGGAGTGTTTCGGACAGGGATGGGAGCAATGAGCAGTTCTTC
j_call: TRBJ2-1
d_call: TRBD1
cdr3_length: 16
clone_size: once
v_call: TRBV30

cdr3_aa: CASSFTGKAFF
cdr3_nt: TGTGCCAGCAGCTTTACAGGGAAAGCTTTCTTT
j_call: TRBJ1-1
d_call: .
cdr3_length: 11
clone_size: once
v_call: TRBV7-8

cdr3_aa: CASSFSAWTGGFDTEAFF
cdr3_nt: TGTGCCAGCAGCTTCTCAGCCTGGACAGGGGGATTCGACACTGAAGCTTTCTTT
j_call: TRBJ1-1
d_call: TRBD1
cdr3_length: 18
clone_size: few
v_call: TRBV5-5

cdr3_aa: CSVATPGQVSTDTQYF
cdr3_nt: TGCAGCGTTGCTACCCCGGGACAGGTTAGCACAGATACGCAGTATTTT
j_call: TRBJ2-3
d_call: TRBD1
cdr3_length: 16
clone_size: .
v_call: TRBV29-1

cdr3_aa: CASSKRRDTQYF
cdr3_nt: TGTGCCAGCAGTAAGAGACGAGATACGCAGTATTTT
j_call: TRBJ2-3
d_call: .
cdr3_length: 12
clone_size: .
v_call: TRBV6-5

cdr3_aa: CASSHGYGGLFGYTF
cdr3_nt: TGTGCCAGCAGCCACGGGTACGGGGGCTTATTTGGCTACACCTTC
j_call: TRBJ1-2
d_call: .
cdr3_length: 15
clone_size: .
v_call: TRBV7-9

cdr3_aa: CASSFIPMRGPEQYF
cdr3_nt: TGTGCCAGCAGTTTTATCCCGATGAGGGGTCCCGAGCAGTACTTC
j_call: TRBJ2-7
d_call: .
cdr3_length: 15
clone_size: .
v_call: TRBV27

cdr3_aa: CASRARQGAVTEAFF
cdr3_nt: TGTGCCAGCAGAGCAAGACAGGGGGCGGTCACTGAAGCTTTCTTT
j_call: TRBJ1-1
d_call: TRBD1
cdr3_length: 15
clone_size: .
v_call: TRBV6-1

cdr3_aa: CSVEGTSGTDTQYF
cdr3_nt: TGCAGCGTTGAGGGGACTAGCGGCACAGATACGCAGTATTTT
j_call: TRBJ2-3
d_call: TRBD2
cdr3_length: 14
clone_size: .
v_call: TRBV29-1

cdr3_aa: CASSLDRGQQFYGYTF
cdr3_nt: TGTGCCAGCTCCCTTGACCGGGGACAGCAATTTTATGGCTACACCTTC
j_call: TRBJ1-2
d_call: TRBD1
cdr3_length: 16
clone_size: .
v_call: TRBV7-2

cdr3_aa: CASSDRGAPYEQYF
cdr3_nt: TGTGCCAGCAGTGATCGTGGGGCCCCCTACGAGCAGTACTTC
j_call: TRBJ2-7
d_call: .
cdr3_length: 14
clone_size: .
v_call: TRBV6-5

cdr3_aa: CASRDGTGNTEAFF
cdr3_nt: TGTGCCAGCAGGGACGGGACAGGGAACACTGAAGCTTTCTTT
j_call: TRBJ1-1
d_call: TRBD1
cdr3_length: 14
clone_size: .
v_call: TRBV7-2

cdr3_aa: CASSVEYIQYF
cdr3_nt: TGTGCCAGCAGTGTTGAGTACATTCAGTACTTC
j_call: TRBJ2-4
d_call: .
cdr3_length: 11
clone_size: .
v_call: TRBV2

cdr3_aa: CASGLVLGNSQETQYF
cdr3_nt: TGTGCTAGTGGTTTGGTACTTGGGAACAGTCAAGAGACCCAGTACTTC
j_call: TRBJ2-5
d_call: .
cdr3_length: 16
clone_size: few
v_call: TRBV12-5

cdr3_aa: CASSKKGSRGAVYQPQHF
cdr3_nt: TGTGCCAGCAGCAAAAAGGGGTCCAGGGGAGCTGTCTATCAGCCCCAGCATTTT
j_call: TRBJ1-5
d_call: .
cdr3_length: 18
clone_size: .
v_call: TRBV21-1

cdr3_aa: CASSTLIQGNQPQHF
cdr3_nt: TGTGCCAGTAGTACTTTGATCCAGGGGAATCAGCCCCAGCATTTT
j_call: TRBJ1-5
d_call: .
cdr3_length: 15
clone_size: .
v_call: TRBV19

cdr3_aa: CASSDVTSGYSYEQYF
cdr3_nt: TGTGCCAGCAGCGACGTGACTAGCGGGTACTCCTACGAGCAGTACTTC
j_call: TRBJ2-7
d_call: TRBD2
cdr3_length: 16
clone_size: .
v_call: TRBV7-9

cdr3_aa: CASSQGLAGVDEQFF
cdr3_nt: TGCGCCAGCAGCCAGGGACTAGCGGGAGTGGATGAGCAGTTCTTC
j_call: TRBJ2-1
d_call: TRBD2
cdr3_length: 15
clone_size: .
v_call: TRBV5-1

cdr3_aa: CASRRDSSTNEKLFF
cdr3_nt: TGTGCCAGCAGACGGGACAGCTCAACTAATGAAAAACTGTTTTTT
j_call: TRBJ1-4
d_call: TRBD1
cdr3_length: 15
clone_size: .
v_call: TRBV6-5

cdr3_aa: CASSIVGTGGYTEAFF
cdr3_nt: TGTGCCAGTAGTATAGTGGGAACAGGGGGCTACACTGAAGCTTTCTTT
j_call: TRBJ1-1
d_call: TRBD1
cdr3_length: 16
clone_size: .
v_call: TRBV19

cdr3_aa: CASSLPGGSIRF
cdr3_nt: TGTGCCAGCAGTCTCCCGGGGGGCAGCATTAGGTTT
j_call: TRBJ1-4
d_call: .
cdr3_length: 12
clone_size: .
v_call: TRBV6-5

cdr3_aa: CATSRALEGAFF
cdr3_nt: TGTGCCACCAGCAGAGCTCTTGAAGGAGCTTTCTTT
j_call: TRBJ1-1
d_call: .
cdr3_length: 12
clone_size: .
v_call: TRBV15

cdr3_aa: CASSHRGAGNTIYF
cdr3_nt: TGTGCCAGCAGTCACAGGGGGGCTGGAAACACCATATATTTT
j_call: TRBJ1-3
d_call: TRBD1
cdr3_length: 14
clone_size: .
v_call: TRBV28

cdr3_aa: CASSYRALWYEQYF
cdr3_nt: TGTGCCAGCAGCTACCGGGCGTTGTGGTACGAGCAGTACTTC
j_call: TRBJ2-7
d_call: .
cdr3_length: 14
clone_size: .
v_call: TRBV6-1

cdr3_aa: CASSPLDGTSGKNIQYF
cdr3_nt: TGTGCCAGCTCACCACTGGACGGAACCAGTGGCAAAAACATTCAGTACTTC
j_call: TRBJ2-4
d_call: .
cdr3_length: 17
clone_size: .
v_call: TRBV18

cdr3_aa: CASDTAQRDSYNEQFF
cdr3_nt: TGTGCTAGTGATACTGCCCAGCGGGACTCCTACAATGAGCAGTTCTTC
j_call: TRBJ2-1
d_call: TRBD2
cdr3_length: 16
clone_size: few
v_call: TRBV12-5

cdr3_aa: CASSPNRVLNQPQHF
cdr3_nt: TGTGCCAGCAGTCCGAACAGGGTTTTAAATCAGCCCCAGCATTTT
j_call: TRBJ1-5
d_call: .
cdr3_length: 15
clone_size: once
v_call: TRBV6-5

cdr3_aa: CASSRLNTEAFF
cdr3_nt: TGTGCCAGCAGCCGCCTGAACACTGAAGCTTTCTTT
j_call: TRBJ1-1
d_call: .
cdr3_length: 12
clone_size: .
v_call: TRBV7-8

cdr3_aa: CASSYLYQGSYGYTF
cdr3_nt: TGTGCCAGCAGTTACTTGTATCAGGGGAGCTATGGCTACACCTTC
j_call: TRBJ1-2
d_call: .
cdr3_length: 15
clone_size: .
v_call: TRBV6-5

cdr3_aa: CASSFEGTYNEQFF
cdr3_nt: TGCGCCAGCAGCTTCGAGGGTACCTACAATGAGCAGTTCTTC
j_call: TRBJ2-1
d_call: .
cdr3_length: 14
clone_size: .
v_call: TRBV5-1

cdr3_aa: CASSRAASQNYEQYF
cdr3_nt: TGCGCCAGCAGCCGGGCGGCTTCCCAAAATTACGAGCAGTACTTC
j_call: TRBJ2-7
d_call: .
cdr3_length: 15
clone_size: .
v_call: TRBV5-1

cdr3_aa: CASSLARSEQFF
cdr3_nt: TGTGCCAGCAGCCTTGCTAGGAGTGAGCAGTTCTTC
j_call: TRBJ2-1
d_call: .
cdr3_length: 12
clone_size: .
v_call: TRBV11-3

cdr3_aa: CASRLGGANQPQHF
cdr3_nt: TGTGCCAGCAGACTCGGGGGGGCCAATCAGCCCCAGCATTTT
j_call: TRBJ1-5
d_call: .
cdr3_length: 14
clone_size: .
v_call: TRBV7-2